The rows below give T cell receptor beta chains drawn from one sample of a study of Ad26.COV2.S vaccination and SARS-CoV-2 variants. The protocol was immunoSEQ multiplex PCR, while the TCRdb copy is restricted to in-frame clones and leaves out a portion. Of roughly 380,000 clones in the sample, around 90% were seen once. The specimen comprised peripheral blood, sampled in a trial of Ad26.COV2.S vaccine versus placebo. The receptors originated from a person between 18 and 59 years old who received the Ad26.COV2.S COVID-19 vaccine or a placebo. Both conserved end residues are part of each CDR3. The order of the fields is D gene, clone size, J gene, V gene, CDR3 protein, CDR3 DNA. A D gene is named only where the DNA matches it firmly. Rows give clone size only sometimes, using once, few, many, or a class for an expanded clone.

. . TRBJ2-7 TRBV21-1 CASSKAGLNGAYEQYF TGTGCCAGCAGCAAAGCTGGGCTAAATGGGGCCTACGAGCAGTACTTC
TRBD1 . TRBJ2-3 TRBV4-3 CASSQGGTGGPDTQYF TGCGCCAGCAGCCAAGGAGGGACAGGGGGGCCAGATACGCAGTATTTT
TRBD1 . TRBJ2-1 TRBV11-3 CASSVGQGREQFF TGTGCCAGCAGCGTTGGACAGGGCCGTGAGCAGTTCTTC
. . TRBJ2-3 TRBV13 CASRTRSTDTQYF TGTGCCAGCAGGACTAGGAGCACAGATACGCAGTATTTT
TRBD2 . TRBJ2-1 TRBV10-3 CAISELRGGINNEQFF TGTGCCATCAGTGAGTTGCGCGGGGGGATTAACAATGAGCAGTTCTTC
. . TRBJ1-2 TRBV25-1 CASSHRGNYGYTF TGTGCCAGCAGTCACCGCGGAAACTATGGCTACACCTTC
. . TRBJ1-3 TRBV5-1 CASSPTDNSGNTIYF TGCGCCAGCAGCCCCACCGACAATTCTGGAAACACCATATATTTT
TRBD1 . TRBJ2-7 TRBV14 CASSQIDRGHYEQYF TGTGCCAGCAGCCAGATCGACAGGGGCCATTACGAGCAGTACTTC
TRBD2 . TRBJ2-1 TRBV5-1 CASSSEPGLAGGRKFF TGCGCCAGCAGCAGCGAACCGGGACTAGCGGGGGGACGGAAGTTCTTC
. . TRBJ1-2 TRBV15 CATSRESGGSYGYTF TGTGCCACCAGCAGAGAATCCGGGGGTAGTTATGGCTACACCTTC
. . TRBJ2-7 TRBV4-2 CASSQVGRQGTYEQYF TGTGCCAGCAGCCAAGTAGGTCGTCAGGGGACGTACGAGCAGTACTTC
. . TRBJ1-2 TRBV6-5 CASSSYRRSLYGYTF TGTGCCAGCAGTTCCTACAGGAGATCCCTCTATGGCTACACCTTC
TRBD1 . TRBJ2-1 TRBV27 CASSPPTGSSYNEQFF TGTGCCAGCAGTCCCCCGACAGGGAGCTCCTACAATGAGCAGTTCTTC
. . TRBJ1-3 TRBV7-9 CASSQQVSGNTIYF TGTGCCAGCAGTCAACAGGTCTCTGGAAACACCATATATTTT
. . TRBJ1-1 TRBV6-5 CASRLTGYTEAFF TGTGCCAGCAGACTCACAGGGTATACTGAAGCTTTCTTT
. . TRBJ2-3 TRBV28 CASRASTDTQYF TGTGCCAGCAGGGCTAGCACAGATACGCAGTATTTT
TRBD1 . TRBJ1-5 TRBV5-4 CASSLQGSNQPQHF TGTGCCAGCAGCTTACAGGGGAGTAATCAGCCCCAGCATTTT
. . TRBJ1-5 TRBV18 CASSPRNRDNQPQHF TGTGCCAGCTCACCAAGGAACAGAGACAATCAGCCCCAGCATTTT
. . TRBJ2-7 TRBV7-9 CASSFGVTYEQYF TGTGCCAGCAGCTTTGGGGTTACCTACGAGCAGTACTTC
. . TRBJ2-1 TRBV11-3 CASSLAGGFNEQFF TGTGCCAGCAGCTTAGCGGGGGGCTTCAATGAGCAGTTCTTC
. . TRBJ2-2 TRBV2 CASSKTDTNTGELFF TGTGCCAGCAGTAAGACGGATACTAACACCGGGGAGCTGTTTTTT
TRBD1 once TRBJ2-7 TRBV18 CASSPRQGKNEQYF TGTGCCAGCTCACCACGACAGGGGAAGAACGAGCAGTACTTC
. few TRBJ1-3 TRBV4-3 CASSQGTGSSGNTIYF TGCGCCAGCAGCCAAGGTACTGGATCGTCTGGAAACACCATATATTTT
. . TRBJ2-5 TRBV11-1 CASSPSRTLGETQYF TGTGCCAGCAGCCCTTCCAGGACGCTGGGGGAGACCCAGTACTTC
. once TRBJ2-5 TRBV20-1 CSATLQETQYF TGCAGTGCAACACTTCAAGAGACCCAGTACTTC
TRBD2 . TRBJ2-5 TRBV12-5 CASGLAGTSGGGGYQETQYF TGTGCTAGTGGTTTGGCCGGGACTAGCGGGGGGGGAGGATACCAAGAGACCCAGTACTTC
. . TRBJ2-3 TRBV9 CASSPHGQSDTQYF TGTGCCAGCAGCCCACACGGACAGTCAGATACGCAGTATTTT
. . TRBJ1-4 TRBV11-2 CASSPGSGEGEKLFF TGTGCCAGCAGTCCCGGCTCAGGGGAAGGTGAAAAACTGTTTTTT
. . TRBJ1-1 TRBV19 CASSALQGTEAFF TGTGCCAGTAGTGCACTCCAGGGAACCGAAGCTTTCTTT
TRBD1 . TRBJ2-7 TRBV7-2 CASSSRDRGLYEQYF TGTGCCAGCAGCAGCCGGGACAGGGGGTTGTACGAGCAGTACTTC
. few TRBJ1-1 TRBV4-1 CASSQEAGFNTEAFF TGCGCCAGCAGCCAAGAGGCAGGGTTCAACACTGAAGCTTTCTTT
TRBD1 . TRBJ1-6 TRBV29-1 CSVGQGGNSPLHF TGCAGCGTTGGACAGGGTGGCAATTCACCCCTCCACTTT
TRBD1 once TRBJ2-2 TRBV24-1 CATSDGTGNTGELFF TGTGCCACCAGTGATGGGACAGGGAACACCGGGGAGCTGTTTTTT
. . TRBJ1-2 TRBV12-5 CASGLEGSYTF TGTGCTAGTGGTTTGGAAGGATCCTACACCTTC
. once TRBJ1-2 TRBV24-1 CATSPGETANYGYTF TGTGCCACCAGTCCCGGCGAGACGGCTAACTATGGCTACACCTTC
. . TRBJ1-4 TRBV11-2 CASSLEGRDGEKLFF TGTGCCAGCAGCTTAGAAGGCAGGGATGGTGAAAAACTGTTTTTT
. . TRBJ2-1 TRBV19 CASSTPRTYNEQFF TGTGCCAGTAGTACCCCCAGAACCTACAATGAGCAGTTCTTC
. few TRBJ1-4 TRBV7-2 CASSLVGGADEKLFF TGTGCCAGCAGCTTAGTTGGGGGCGCGGATGAAAAACTGTTTTTT
. . TRBJ1-4 TRBV14 CASSHIYNEKLFF TGTGCCAGCTCCCATATTTATAATGAAAAACTGTTTTTT
TRBD1 . TRBJ1-1 TRBV19 CASSAPGTGRPEAFF TGTGCCAGTAGTGCTCCCGGGACAGGGAGGCCTGAAGCTTTCTTT
. . TRBJ2-1 TRBV6-4 CASSETGDYNEQFF TGTGCCAGCAGTGAAACGGGGGACTACAATGAGCAGTTCTTC
. . TRBJ1-1 TRBV2 CASSLTGQKGTEAFF TGTGCCAGCAGCTTAACAGGACAGAAGGGCACTGAAGCTTTCTTT
. . TRBJ1-1 TRBV3-1/TRBV3-2 CASSQDGGARAPEAFF TGTGCCAGCAGCCAAGATGGGGGGGCCAGAGCCCCTGAAGCTTTCTTT
. . TRBJ1-5 TRBV28 CASIFSLNQPQHF TGTGCCAGCATTTTCTCCCTCAATCAGCCCCAGCATTTT
TRBD1 few TRBJ2-7 TRBV9 CASSADRGLDEQYF TGTGCCAGCAGCGCCGACAGGGGGCTGGACGAGCAGTACTTC
. . TRBJ1-3 TRBV19 CASSSGAAGNTIYF TGTGCCAGTAGTTCGGGGGCCGCTGGAAACACCATATATTTT
TRBD1 . TRBJ1-6 TRBV5-6 CASSFGTGGSPLHF TGTGCCAGCAGCTTCGGGACAGGGGGTTCACCCCTCCACTTT
. . TRBJ2-3 TRBV7-6 CASSPGGLNSADTQYF TGTGCCAGCAGCCCCGGAGGACTCAATAGCGCAGATACGCAGTATTTT
. . TRBJ1-6 TRBV7-9 CASSTTLNSPLHF TGTGCCAGCAGTACGACACTTAATTCACCCCTCCACTTT
TRBD1 . TRBJ1-3 TRBV27 CASSRTGDWGNTIYF TGTGCCAGCAGTAGAACAGGGGACTGGGGGAACACCATATATTTT
. . TRBJ1-1 TRBV9 CASSVATDNTEAFF TGTGCCAGCAGCGTAGCGACGGACAACACTGAAGCTTTCTTT